This T cell receptor beta chain originates from a study of STAT5B mutations in CD4+ large granular lymphocyte leukemia. The assay was run at survey level. Libraries were prepared by immunoSEQ multiplex PCR; TCRdb keeps only in-frame clonotypes and omits some of them. The sample contains roughly 48,000 clones, 60% to 75% of which appear only once. This CDR3 region has 16 residues. Per the germline V gene, CDR1 is SGHDT and CDR2 is YYEEEE. The V end lost 2 bases, the J end lost 2 bases, and 13 bases lay between the germline ends. The chain has TRBV5-6 and TRBJ2-2; D might be TRBD2 (7 bases). This receptor was identified in a human donor in good health. Sequenced sample: CD4+ T cells from blood buffy coats. The CDR3 region is CASSFTGRGNTGELFF. CDR3 coding DNA: TGTGCCAGCAGCTTTACAGGGAGGGGAAACACCGGGGAGCTGTTTTTT.